This T cell receptor (beta chain) stems from a study of shared clonotypes between healthy human individuals. Whole-study findings and limits: Clonotypes not shared had lower generation probabilities than those common to all four donors. Sorted-subset samples were not fully sequenced, rarefaction indicated.

The CDR3 runs to 15 residues. Trimming stripped 7 bases from V and 3 bases from J, with 19 bases between. CDR1 and CDR2 (germline): MDHEN, SYDVKM. Naive CD8 populations comprised CD45RO-negative cells positively selected for CCR7, excluding terminally differentiated effector memory CD45RA+ cells. Donors were Caucasian adults residing in Nashville, Tennessee, USA. Authors' data handling: Junction-only sequences without quality scores came from ImmunoSEQ, so filtering differed. Assay used: immunoSEQ multiplex PCR; TCRdb lists only in-frame clones, some missing. V and J calls and clone size are copied from that table; D and trimming were computed from the DNA. In the table there are 550,000 to 750,000 clones, around 90% of which are singletons. As concerns this clone: Its antigen is as yet unknown.

The TCR comes from a young man in good health. The sample consisted of naive CD8+ T cells sorted from blood. V gene TRBV28 combines with J gene TRBJ2-7; D is ambiguous. The CDR3 loop is CASNKGIDFYYEQYF. The CDR3 DNA sequence: TGTGCCAGCAACAAAGGGATTGACTTTTACTACGAGCAGTACTTC. Based on the CDR3 plus reference TRBV28 and TRBJ2-7, the full variable domain is DVKVTQSSRYLVKRTGEKVFLECVQDMDHENMFWYRQDPGLGLRLIYFSYDVKMKEKGDIPEGYSVSREKKERFSLILESASTNQTSMYLCASNKGIDFYYEQYFGPGTRLTVT.